This T cell receptor beta chain stems from a study of PD-1 blockade in mismatch repair-deficient tumors. TCRdb's table, derived via immunoSEQ multiplex PCR, lists solely in-frame clones and lacks some. The sample lists around 110,000 clones, about 74% occurring once. The V gene's germline CDR1 is MGHRA and CDR2 YSYEKL. Germline trimming cut 1 base from V and 14 bases from J; bases unmatched to any gene: 7. The CDR3 spans 12 residues. This TCR derives from an adult with mismatch repair-deficient cancer. The sequenced sample was peripheral blood, obtained 60 weeks after starting pembrolizumab. This chain links TRBV4-1 with TRBJ1-2; 7 bases are shared with TRBD1. The CDR3 DNA is TGCGCCAGCAGCCAAGTACGGGACAGTCGTACCTTC. Translated: CASSQVRDSRTF.